This T cell receptor beta chain was captured by sequencing in a study of shared clonotypes between healthy human individuals. Whole-study findings and limits: Non-shared clonotypes had lower generation probabilities than clonotypes shared by all four sorted-subset donors.

The V gene lost 2 bases and the J gene lost 0 bases, with 7 bases spanning the gap. Germline V CDR1 and CDR2: SGHTA, FQGTGA. The CDR3 is made up of 14 amino acids. This clone was recorded a few times. Its antigen is as yet unknown. Generated by immunoSEQ multiplex PCR, the TCRdb table keeps only in-frame clones and is missing some. The data hold a few million clones, with 85% to 95% observed a single time. The chain carries TRBV7-3 and TRBJ1-1; D uncertain. The sequence was collected from a man between 18 and 29 years old in good health. Some clones in this sample may be carry-over from other donors' samples. The sequenced sample consisted of naive CD4+ T cells from PBMCs. Subset of the sample: CD45RA+ positively selected. The CDR3 loop is CASSLVVVNTEAFF. As DNA, the CDR3 is TGTGCCAGCAGCTTAGTTGTCGTGAACACTGAAGCTTTCTTT.